This passage covers 20 T cell receptor beta chains from one sample sequenced in a study of cytomegalovirus exposure and HLA in healthy donors. PCR amplification relied on 60 Vbeta primers (plus 13 Jbeta primers). The repertoire was sequenced with immunoSEQ multiplex PCR; TCRdb's copy has only in-frame clones and lacks some. The table has about 160,000 clones, around 86% seen once; the top ten hold 0.95% to 1%. The sample taken for sequencing was PBMCs. The receptors derive from a girl aged 2 to 9 in good health and CMV-seropositive.

This chain uses TRBV30 with TRBJ2-7; a weak D match, TRBD1 (5 bases). The ends were cut back, 3 bases at V and 4 bases at J, with 7 bases in the middle. Germline V gene lookup returns CDR1 GTSNPN and CDR2 SVGIG (reference sequence). This CDR3 contains 11 residues. The CDR3 loop reads CAWRSGYEQYF. The CDR3 DNA follows: TGTGCCTGGAGATCAGGGTACGAGCAGTACTTC.

This chain connects TRBV10-3 to TRBJ2-7; TRBD2 agrees at 10 bases. V lost 8 bases and J lost 4; bases outside the gene matches: 2. This CDR3 spans 12 amino acids. Germline assignment: CDR1 ENHRY and CDR2 SYGVKD. The chain's CDR3 is CAIGLAVYEQYF. The CDR3 DNA sequence: TGTGCCATCGGACTAGCGGTTTACGAGCAGTACTTC.

The genes are TRBV7-9 and TRBJ2-1, with 7 bases identical to TRBD2. The V segment lost 2 bases and the J segment 2 bases; nucleotides outside the gene matches: 3. This CDR3 is built from 15 residues. Germline CDR1 and CDR2: SEHNR and FQNEAQ (reference sequence). The CDR3 nucleotides are TGTGCCAGCAGCTTAAGAGCGGGGCCCTACAATGAGCAGTTCTTC. It is translated as CASSLRAGPYNEQFF.

This clone was detected a few times. The chain links TRBV19 to TRBJ2-1; 7 bases agree with TRBD2. Germline loops: CDR1 LNHDA, CDR2 SQIVND (reference sequence). Unmatched junction bases numbered 11, after V lost 4 bases and J lost 5 bases. The CDR3 has 16 amino acids. The CDR3 coding sequence is TGTGCCAGTAGTACCCCTAGCGGAGACCGAAACAATGAGCAGTTCTTC. It encodes CASSTPSGDRNNEQFF.

This clone was seen more than once but under ten times. The chain has TRBV4-1 and TRBJ2-7; TRBD1 aligns across 7 bases. CDR3 length equals 14 residues. V was clipped by 1 base and J by 7 bases; unmatched bases: 7. Germline V CDR1 and CDR2: MGHRA, YSYEKL. CDR3 DNA sequence: TGCGCCAGCAGCCAAGGACAGGGATGGTTGGAGCAGTACTTC. This gives the protein CASSQGQGWLEQYF.

The chain is built from TRBV7-8 and TRBJ2-7, with D possibly matching TRBD1 (6 bases). CDR3 size: 14 residues. Per germline, CDR1 SGHVS and CDR2 FQNEAQ. The ends were cut back, 1 base at V and 1 base at J, with 8 bases in the middle. The CDR3 loop is CASSLGGQSYEQYF. The CDR3 region has the DNA TGTGCCAGCAGCTTAGGAGGACAGTCCTACGAGCAGTACTTC.

This rearrangement joins TRBV19 to TRBJ2-3; TRBD1 aligns across 7 bases. The CDR3 length is 14 residues. V was clipped by 3 bases and J by 4 bases; unmatched bases: 4. Germline V gives CDR1 LNHDA, CDR2 SQIVND (reference sequence). In nucleotides, the CDR3 is TGTGCCAGTAGTATCCGAGGGGGCGCAGATACGCAGTATTTT. Translated, it gives CASSIRGGADTQYF.

The chain recombines TRBV9 with TRBJ2-5; D ambiguous. TRBJ2-7 explains the end of the DNA better; the J call may be wrong. Germline values: CDR1 SGDLS, CDR2 YYNGEE. The CDR3 is 12 amino acids. The CDR3 loop is CASSADHYEQYF. Written as DNA, the CDR3 is TGTGCCAGCAGCGCCGACCACTACGAGCAGTACTTC.

This clone was detected once. The rearrangement links TRBV6-1 to TRBJ2-5, with 8 bases matching TRBD1. The DNA end is a closer match to TRBJ2-7, so the J assignment may be wrong. In germline, CDR1 is MNHNS, CDR2 SASEGT. The length of the CDR3 is 14 residues. CDR3 sequence: CASSRQGSSYEQYF. The CDR3 nucleotides read TGTGCCAGCAGCCGACAGGGGAGCTCCTACGAGCAGTACTTC.

This clone was seen only a few times. V and J are TRBV30 and TRBJ1-2; maybe TRBD1 (6 bases). With 8 bases removed from V and 4 bases from J, the gap between germline ends came to 14 bases. The CDR3 contains 12 residues. Germline V gene lookup returns CDR1 GTSNPN and CDR2 SVGIG (reference sequence). CDR3 loop: CAGRDTSYGYTF. CDR3 bases: TGTGCCGGACGGGACACATCCTATGGCTACACCTTC.

This rearrangement joins TRBV14 to TRBJ2-7, with D possibly matching TRBD2 (5 bases). V shed 1 base and J shed 3 bases, with 19 bases lying between them. The germline gives CDR1 SGHDN, CDR2 FVKESK. This CDR3 has 17 amino acids. The CDR3 is CASSQGLRESRNYEQYF. DNA for the CDR3: TGTGCCAGCAGCCAAGGGTTGAGGGAGTCCCGAAACTACGAGCAGTACTTC. The entire variable domain, with the rest obtained from reference TRBV14 and TRBJ2-7, is as follows: EAGVTQFPSHSVIEKGQTVTLRCDPISGHDNLYWYRRVMGKEIKFLLHFVKESKQDESGMPNNRFLAERTGGTYSTLKVQPAELEDSGVYFCASSQGLRESRNYEQYFGPGTRLTVT.

This chain connects TRBV6-5 to TRBJ1-2; D is perhaps TRBD1 (6 bases). Trimming cost V 4 bases and J 6 bases, with 12 bases left between them. The CDR3 is made up of 13 amino acids. Germline V CDR1 and CDR2: MNHEY, SVGAGI. In DNA form, the CDR3 reads TGTGCCAGCAGTTCCTTCGGGGGGCATGGCTACACCTTC. This encodes CASSSFGGHGYTF.

The rearrangement joins TRBV15 to TRBJ1-4; perhaps TRBD1 as D (5 bases). V was trimmed by 1 base and J by 8 bases, leaving 8 bases between them. CDR1 is LNHNV, CDR2 YYDKDF, per germline (reference sequence). This CDR3 is 13 amino acids long. The CDR3 protein is CATSRAGFEKLFF. The CDR3 DNA is TGTGCCACCAGCAGAGCAGGGTTCGAAAAACTGTTTTTT.

This clone showed up just once. The chain is built from TRBV28 and TRBJ1-4; no clear D gene. CDR3 length equals 15 residues. With 6 bases removed from V and 7 bases from J, the gap between germline ends came to 18 bases. The germline V gene encodes CDR1 MDHEN and CDR2 SYDVKM. CDR3: CASSGIRGMGEKLFF. The CDR3 DNA reads TGTGCCAGCAGCGGCATTCGGGGTATGGGTGAAAAACTGTTTTTT.

The V and J genes are TRBV29-1 and TRBJ1-5, with a tentative D call TRBD1 (5 bases). The CDR3 is 13 amino acids. In germline, CDR1 is SQVTM, CDR2 ANQGSEA. Deletions cut 7 bases from V and 8 bases from J, with 18 bases between. The CDR3 loop is CSASLALGEPQHF. The DNA of the CDR3 is TGCAGCGCCTCACTTGCTTTAGGGGAGCCCCAGCATTTT.

The CDR3 DNA sequence: TGTGCCAGCAGGGCCGGGACTAGTAGATTTCGAGAGACCCAGTACTTC. It is translated as CASRAGTSRFRETQYF. The chain couples TRBV2 to TRBJ2-5; 8 bases fit TRBD2. Germline assignment: CDR1 SNHLY and CDR2 FYNNEI. This CDR3 has 16 residues. V was clipped by 6 bases and J by 4 bases; unmatched bases: 13. The variable domain in full, completed from reference TRBV2 and TRBJ2-5, reads EPEVTQTPSHQVTQMGQEVILRCVPISNHLYFYWYRQILGQKVEFLVSFYNNEISEKSEIFDDQFSVERPDGSNFTLKIRSTKLEDSAMYFCASRAGTSRFRETQYFGPGTRLLVL.

This clone was seen a few times. This chain connects TRBV27 to TRBJ1-4, with D unclear. Trimming shortened V by 0 bases and J by 7 bases, and 12 bases separated the two germline ends. CDR3 length: 15 amino acids. CDR1 MNHEY and CDR2 SMNVEV come from the germline V gene (reference sequence). CDR3 sequence (DNA): TGTGCCAGCAGTTTATCGATAACAGCTTCTGAAAAACTGTTTTTT. This codes for CASSLSITASEKLFF.

This chain links TRBV30 with TRBJ2-1; TRBD1 aligns across 8 bases. Germline assignment: CDR1 GTSNPN and CDR2 SVGIG (reference sequence). This CDR3 contains 20 residues. J gave up 0 bases and V 0 bases, and 16 bases lay outside the gene matches. The CDR3, as DNA: TGTGCCTGGAGTGTTCACAGTGTTGTTCGGGACAGGAGCTCCTACAATGAGCAGTTCTTC. Translated: CAWSVHSVVRDRSSYNEQFF.

V is TRBV28 and J is TRBJ2-3; no definite D call. Per germline, CDR1 MDHEN and CDR2 SYDVKM. V was clipped by 8 bases and J by 5 bases, with 5 bases between them. This CDR3 spans 10 amino acids. The CDR3 here is CASGRDTQYF. The CDR3, as DNA: TGTGCCAGCGGTAGAGATACGCAGTATTTT.

The chain is built from TRBV28 and TRBJ2-7, with D perhaps matching TRBD1 (5 bases). CDR1 MDHEN and CDR2 SYDVKM come from the germline V gene. CDR3 length: 12 amino acids. Trimming removed 8 bases from V and 5 bases from J, with 13 bases in between. CDR3 amino acids: CASDGQGNEQYF. CDR3 nucleotides: TGTGCCAGCGACGGCCAGGGAAACGAGCAGTACTTC.